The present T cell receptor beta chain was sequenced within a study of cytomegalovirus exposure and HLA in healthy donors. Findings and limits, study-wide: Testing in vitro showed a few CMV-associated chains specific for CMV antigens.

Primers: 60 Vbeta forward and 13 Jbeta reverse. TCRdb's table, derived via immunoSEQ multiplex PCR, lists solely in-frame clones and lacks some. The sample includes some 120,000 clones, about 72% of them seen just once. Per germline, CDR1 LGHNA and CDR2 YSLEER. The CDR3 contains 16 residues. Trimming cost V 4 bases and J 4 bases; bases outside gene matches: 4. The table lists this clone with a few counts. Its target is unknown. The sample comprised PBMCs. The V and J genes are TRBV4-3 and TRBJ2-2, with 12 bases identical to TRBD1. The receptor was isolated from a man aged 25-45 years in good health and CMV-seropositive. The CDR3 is CASSPGTGGLTGELFF. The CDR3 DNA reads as TGCGCCAGCAGCCCGGGGACAGGGGGCCTCACCGGGGAGCTGTTTTTT.